This record concerns one T cell receptor beta chain sequence. Its antigen remains unidentified. These data originate in a study of CD8+ T cells in alopecia areata. Looking at the study overall: Patients received oral tofacitinib, 5 to 10 mg twice daily, for moderate-to-severe alopecia areata. Study results and limitations: It was less clear whether patients shared TCRs than it was in mice, possibly because of HLA. Across lesional scalp, and particularly alopecia totalis/universalis, clonality surpassed that of normal scalp.

Germline V gives CDR1 SQVTM, CDR2 ANQGSEA. V shed 4 bases and J shed 4 bases, with 8 bases lying between them. There are 12 residues in the CDR3. RNA was extracted and reverse transcribed into cDNA as the sequencing template. Sequencing used immunoSEQ multiplex PCR; TCRdb keeps in-frame clones, though not all of them. The sample records 200,000 to 250,000 clones, 57% being singletons. This sequence joins TRBV29-1 and TRBJ1-5, with D unresolved. The sequencing here drew on CD4+ T cells sorted from blood, taken at week 0. This TCR was sampled from a human donor with alopecia areata. For the CDR3, the DNA is TGCAGCGTTGGCAGCCAAAATCAGCCCCAGCATTTT. It specifies CSVGSQNQPQHF.